Below, 32 T cell receptor beta chains from the same sample are listed, as sequenced in a study of cytomegalovirus exposure and HLA in healthy donors. In the PCR, 60 Vbeta and 13 Jbeta primers were used. Profiled with immunoSEQ multiplex PCR; TCRdb holds only in-frame clones, not every one. The repertoire includes 85,000 to 110,000 clones, about 71% of them detected once, and around 3.5% sits in the top ten. The sample taken for sequencing was PBMCs. The receptors stem from a woman aged 45 to 65 in good health and CMV-seronegative.

The chain recombines TRBV5-4 with TRBJ2-1; 10 nucleotides match TRBD1. The CDR3 length is 13 residues. The germline V gene has CDR1 SGHNT and CDR2 YYREEE (reference sequence). The V gene end was trimmed by 6 bases and the J gene end by 8 bases; junction bases not matched to a gene: 5. The CDR3 sequence: CASTWTGGDEQFF. Written as DNA, the CDR3 is TGTGCCAGCACCTGGACAGGGGGGGATGAGCAGTTCTTC.

The sample holds a few counts of this clone. The V and J genes are TRBV18 and TRBJ2-5; D unresolved. The germline V and J ends were trimmed by 3 bases and 1 base, with 9 bases remaining between them. Germline V gene sequence: CDR1 KGHSH, CDR2 LQKENI. This CDR3 is 14 amino acids long. CDR3 coding DNA: TGTGCCAGCTCACCTGGAGCAGCCCAAGAGACCCAGTACTTC. Encoded protein: CASSPGAAQETQYF. The variable domain in full, with the rest retrieved from reference TRBV18 and TRBJ2-5, is NAGVMQNPRHLVRRRGQEARLRCSPMKGHSHVYWYRQLPEEGLKFMVYLQKENIIDESGMPKERFSAEFPKEGPSILRIQQVVRGDSAAYFCASSPGAAQETQYFGPGTRLLVL.

The rearrangement joins TRBV7-6 to TRBJ2-2; D remains ambiguous. V was shortened by 7 bases and J by 5 bases, with 11 bases between the two germline ends. The CDR3 spans 13 residues. The germline V gene encodes CDR1 SGHVS and CDR2 FNYEAQ. CDR3 DNA sequence: TGTGCCAGCATAGAGTACGATACCGGGGAGCTGTTTTTT. This sequence encodes CASIEYDTGELFF.

V usage is TRBV28 and J usage is TRBJ2-7; D gene ambiguous. CDR3 length: 14 residues. With 8 bases removed from V and 1 base from J, the gap between germline ends came to 15 bases. Germline CDR1 is MDHEN and CDR2 is SYDVKM. The CDR3 protein is CASRRLVVSYEQYF. CDR3 sequence (DNA): TGTGCCAGCCGTCGGTTAGTTGTATCCTACGAGCAGTACTTC.

The genes are TRBV4-1 and TRBJ2-5; TRBD1 agrees at 11 bases. Looked up from germline, CDR1 is MGHRA and CDR2 is YSYEKL. V was clipped by 1 base and J by 5 bases; unmatched bases: 6. The CDR3 is 16 residues long. DNA for the CDR3: TGCGCCAGCAGCCAAGCCGCGGACAGGGGGCGGGAGACCCAGTACTTC. Protein: CASSQAADRGRETQYF.

This clone was counted a few times. The gene calls are TRBV7-2 and TRBJ2-3, with 7 nucleotides matching TRBD2. From germline, CDR1 is SGHTA and CDR2 FQGNSA. The CDR3 contains 15 residues. Losses at the gene ends were 1 base for V and 4 bases for J; bases not matched to a gene: 5. The chain's CDR3 is CASSLVSGGADTQYF. The DNA for the CDR3 is TGTGCCAGCAGCTTAGTCAGTGGGGGGGCAGATACGCAGTATTTT.

This clone was found once. The chain couples TRBV6-1 to TRBJ1-1; D is unresolved. From germline, CDR1 is MNHNS and CDR2 SASEGT. Trimming stripped 3 bases from V and 0 bases from J, with 5 bases between. This CDR3 comprises 13 residues. DNA of the CDR3: TGTGCCAGCAGTGATTTCATGAACACTGAAGCTTTCTTT. Encoded protein: CASSDFMNTEAFF.

This clone has more than one count but fewer than ten. V and J are TRBV19 and TRBJ2-5; TRBD1 aligns across 12 bases. V lost 3 bases, J lost 5 bases, and 7 bases stayed unmatched. Germline V gene data show CDR1 as LNHDA and CDR2 as SQIVND (reference sequence). CDR3 length equals 16 residues. CDR3: CASSIRDRGLGETQYF. The CDR3 nucleotides read TGTGCCAGTAGTATCCGGGACAGGGGGCTCGGGGAGACCCAGTACTTC.

This clone showed up just once. V gene TRBV6-5 combines with J gene TRBJ1-2, with D possibly being TRBD1 (5 bases). Deletions cut 0 bases from V and 8 bases from J, with 16 bases between. Germline CDR1 reads MNHEY; CDR2 reads SVGAGI. The CDR3 has 15 amino acids. CDR3 bases: TGTGCCAGCAGTTACTCGATGGGGCAGGCGGGAGGCTACACCTTC. This codes for CASSYSMGQAGGYTF.

J is TRBJ2-7 and V is TRBV15; TRBD2 matches at 9 bases. J lost 4 bases, V lost 5 bases, and 3 bases had no gene match. Germline V gives CDR1 LNHNV, CDR2 YYDKDF (reference sequence). The length of the CDR3 is 13 residues. CDR3 coding DNA: TGTGCCACCAGCGGGGGACTAGCTTACGAGCAGTACTTC. Protein product: CATSGGLAYEQYF.

V and J are TRBV5-1 and TRBJ1-2; unclear D gene. Germline CDR1 reads SGHRS; CDR2 reads YFSETQ. The CDR3 is 14 residues long. V lost 2 bases, J lost 7 bases, and 15 bases lay in between. The CDR3 region is CASSFAQDFGGYTF. CDR3 DNA sequence: TGCGCCAGCAGCTTTGCGCAGGATTTCGGTGGCTACACCTTC.

This clone was found a few times. The chain employs TRBV29-1 and TRBJ2-3, with 9 bases matching TRBD1. The CDR3 runs to 14 residues. The ends lost 6 bases at V and 3 bases at J; junction bases unmatched: 7. Germline V gene data show CDR1 as SQVTM and CDR2 as ANQGSEA. The CDR3 loop is CSVGGQGKTDTQYF. CDR3 in DNA: TGCAGCGTGGGGGGACAGGGAAAAACAGATACGCAGTATTTT.

This chain links TRBV7-8 with TRBJ2-3, with a tentative D call TRBD2 (6 bases). The CDR3 consists of 17 residues. Trimming left V 10 bases short and J 5 bases short, with 28 bases between. In germline, CDR1 is SGHVS, CDR2 FQNEAQ. DNA for the CDR3: TGTGCCACCAAGGGTATAACGGAGGCAGGGAGGATAGATACGCAGTATTTT. It encodes CATKGITEAGRIDTQYF.

The chain combines TRBV7-8 with TRBJ2-4, with a weak D call TRBD2 (5 bases). Trimming took off 5 bases at V and 8 bases at J, with 13 bases between the two ends. The CDR3 runs to 13 residues. From germline, CDR1 is SGHVS and CDR2 FQNEAQ. CDR3 amino acids: CASSPTGLDIQYF. For the CDR3, the DNA is TGTGCCAGCAGCCCTACGGGGTTGGACATTCAGTACTTC.

This rearrangement joins TRBV2 to TRBJ2-7, with a tentative D call TRBD1 (6 bases). Germline CDR1 reads SNHLY; CDR2 reads FYNNEI. With 4 bases removed from V and 2 bases from J, the gap between germline ends came to 12 bases. CDR3 length: 14 amino acids. CDR3 sequence: CASSVGRGTYEQYF. CDR3 nucleotide sequence: TGTGCCAGCAGTGTGGGCAGGGGTACCTACGAGCAGTACTTC.

This clone occurred a few times. This chain joins TRBV29-1 and TRBJ2-1; D might be TRBD2 (5 bases). V was cut by 6 bases and J by 0 bases, with 15 bases left in between. This CDR3 is 15 amino acids long. Per the germline V gene, CDR1 is SQVTM and CDR2 is ANQGSEA. CDR3: CSVERGSGSYNEQFF. The CDR3 DNA is TGCAGCGTCGAACGAGGGAGCGGCTCCTACAATGAGCAGTTCTTC.

The sample holds a few counts of this clone. The chain combines TRBV6-5 with TRBJ1-5; D unresolved. CDR1 is MNHEY and CDR2 is SVGAGI in the germline V gene. V was cut by 0 bases and J by 7 bases, with 7 bases left in between. This CDR3 has 13 residues. Here the CDR3 DNA reads TGTGCCAGCAGTTACTCGAAACGGCAGCCCCAGCATTTT. It is translated as CASSYSKRQPQHF.

This sequence joins TRBV9 and TRBJ2-3; the match to TRBD2 covers 11 bases. The ends lost 3 bases at V and 2 bases at J; junction bases unmatched: 5. Germline CDR1 and CDR2: SGDLS and YYNGEE. The CDR3 is 16 amino acids. The DNA of the CDR3 is TGTGCCAGCAGCGCTAGCGGGGGGAACCCCACAGATACGCAGTATTTT. Translating it yields CASSASGGNPTDTQYF. The full variable domain, in which reference TRBV9 and TRBJ2-3 provide the parts outside the CDR3, is DSGVTQTPKHLITATGQRVTLRCSPRSGDLSVYWYQQSLDQGLQFLIQYYNGEERAKGNILERFSAQQFPDLHSELNLSSLELGDSALYFCASSASGGNPTDTQYFGPGTRLTVL.

The chain carries TRBV4-1 and TRBJ1-5; possibly TRBD1 for D (5 bases). The CDR3 extends over 13 amino acids. The germline V and J ends were trimmed by 5 bases and 9 bases, with 14 bases remaining between them. Germline assignment: CDR1 MGHRA and CDR2 YSYEKL. The CDR3 region is CASSAPGYRPQHF. CDR3 bases: TGCGCCAGCAGCGCCCCAGGGTACCGGCCCCAGCATTTT.

The chain joins TRBV2 to TRBJ2-7, with D unclear. CDR3 length equals 14 residues. In germline, CDR1 is SNHLY, CDR2 FYNNEI. V lost 4 bases to trimming and J lost 5 bases, with 15 bases between them. The CDR3 loop is CASSVLGSINEQYF. CDR3 sequence (DNA): TGTGCCAGCAGTGTTTTGGGCAGTATAAACGAGCAGTACTTC.

The chain couples TRBV4-1 to TRBJ1-4, with 7 nucleotides matching TRBD1. The CDR3 is 14 residues long. Germline V gene data show CDR1 as MGHRA and CDR2 as YSYEKL. The V and J ends lost 1 base and 7 bases, in that order; junction bases with no gene match: 3. The CDR3 region is CASSQGQGREKLFF. In DNA form, the CDR3 reads TGCGCCAGCAGCCAAGGACAGGGTCGTGAAAAACTGTTTTTT.

This clone has a handful of counts. V and J are TRBV7-6 and TRBJ2-7; 7 bases agree with TRBD2. The CDR3 consists of 15 residues. The junction had 6 bases not matched to a gene; V was cut back by 1 base and J by 3 bases. Germline CDR1 SGHVS, CDR2 FNYEAQ. CDR3 nucleotides: TGTGCCAGCAGCTTAGAAAGCGGGAAGATCTACGAGCAGTACTTC. This codes for CASSLESGKIYEQYF.

The chain combines TRBV4-1 with TRBJ2-7, with 8 bases fitting TRBD1. V dropped 5 bases and J dropped 3; count of bases not matched to a gene: 9. The CDR3 is made up of 15 amino acids. Germline assignment: CDR1 MGHRA and CDR2 YSYEKL. CDR3: CASSTIRGLVYEQYF. The CDR3 DNA is TGCGCCAGCAGCACTATCAGGGGGCTGGTCTACGAGCAGTACTTC.

The V and J genes are TRBV28 and TRBJ2-1; 10 positions match TRBD2. There are 15 residues in the CDR3. Germline V gene lookup returns CDR1 MDHEN and CDR2 SYDVKM. V shed 2 bases and J 8 bases; nucleotides not matched to a gene: 6. The CDR3, as DNA: TGTGCCAGCAGTTTAGGGCTAGCGGGAGAGGATGAGCAGTTCTTC. This gives the protein CASSLGLAGEDEQFF.

The chain recombines TRBV7-9 with TRBJ1-4; D is ambiguous. Germline V gene lookup returns CDR1 SEHNR and CDR2 FQNEAQ (reference sequence). This CDR3 region has 13 residues. V dropped 5 bases and J dropped 8 bases, with 12 bases sitting between them. The CDR3 sequence is CASSPTVPEKLFF. The CDR3 region has the DNA TGTGCCAGCAGCCCCACAGTACCGGAAAAACTGTTTTTT. The variable domain in full, with the rest retrieved from reference TRBV7-9 and TRBJ1-4, is DTGVSQNPRHKITKRGQNVTFRCDPISEHNRLYWYRQTLGQGPEFLTYFQNEAQLEKSRLLSDRFSAERPKGSFSTLEIQRTEQGDSAMYLCASSPTVPEKLFFGSGTQLSVL.

J is TRBJ2-2 and V is TRBV7-6; a possible D gene is TRBD1 (5 bases). CDR3 size: 14 residues. V dropped 2 bases and J dropped 1 base, with 5 bases sitting between them. Germline values: CDR1 SGHVS, CDR2 FNYEAQ. CDR3 coding DNA: TGTGCCAGCAGCTTACAGGGGAACACCGGGGAGCTGTTTTTT. This encodes CASSLQGNTGELFF.

This clone occurred a few times. The chain joins TRBV7-8 to TRBJ2-3; 10 bases are a match to TRBD2. The CDR3 consists of 13 residues. The ends lost 8 bases at V and 1 base at J; junction bases unmatched: 0. The germline CDR1 and CDR2 sequences are SGHVS and FQNEAQ. CDR3 nucleotide sequence: TGTGCCAGCGGACTAGCGGGCACAGATACGCAGTATTTT. Its protein is CASGLAGTDTQYF.

The genes are TRBV19 and TRBJ2-1, with 7 bases fitting TRBD2. With 4 bases clipped from V and 4 bases from J, the junction kept 7 bases outside the gene matches. The V gene's germline CDR1 is LNHDA and CDR2 SQIVND (reference sequence). There are 15 residues in the CDR3. As DNA, the CDR3 is TGTGCCAGTAGTACCTCTAGCGGAATTTACAATGAGCAGTTCTTC. Its translation is CASSTSSGIYNEQFF.

This clone was found many times. V is TRBV5-6 and J is TRBJ1-1; D remains unclear. The CDR3 covers 14 residues. V was pared by 4 bases and J by 10 bases, with 20 bases between. From germline, CDR1 is SGHDT and CDR2 YYEEEE. The CDR3 here is CASSDSGIELGAFF. DNA for the CDR3: TGTGCCAGCAGCGATTCCGGGATTGAACTTGGAGCTTTCTTT.

This clone was counted a few times. The genes are TRBV11-3 and TRBJ2-5; the match to TRBD1 covers 7 bases. CDR3 length equals 16 residues. Trimming took 0 bases from V and 4 from J; bases not matched to a gene: 8. CDR1 is SGHNT, CDR2 YENEEA, per germline. CDR3 loop: CASSLEYLTGRETQYF. CDR3 in DNA: TGTGCCAGCAGCTTAGAGTACTTGACAGGGCGAGAGACCCAGTACTTC.

The chain combines TRBV4-1 with TRBJ2-3, with a possible D match to TRBD1 (5 bases). V was trimmed by 7 bases and J by 2 bases, leaving 10 bases between them. Germline CDR1 and CDR2: MGHRA and YSYEKL. This CDR3 contains 13 residues. In nucleotides, the CDR3 is TGCGCCAGCAACGACAGATTCACAGATACGCAGTATTTT. Residues: CASNDRFTDTQYF.

This rearrangement joins TRBV6-5 to TRBJ2-3; D might be TRBD1 (5 bases). The V end lost 0 bases, the J end lost 6 bases, and 13 bases lay between the germline ends. The CDR3 extends over 15 amino acids. Germline-derived CDR1 and CDR2 are MNHEY and SVGAGI. The chain's CDR3 is CASSYSPRAIDTQYF. The CDR3 nucleotides read TGTGCCAGCAGTTACTCTCCCAGGGCAATTGATACGCAGTATTTT.